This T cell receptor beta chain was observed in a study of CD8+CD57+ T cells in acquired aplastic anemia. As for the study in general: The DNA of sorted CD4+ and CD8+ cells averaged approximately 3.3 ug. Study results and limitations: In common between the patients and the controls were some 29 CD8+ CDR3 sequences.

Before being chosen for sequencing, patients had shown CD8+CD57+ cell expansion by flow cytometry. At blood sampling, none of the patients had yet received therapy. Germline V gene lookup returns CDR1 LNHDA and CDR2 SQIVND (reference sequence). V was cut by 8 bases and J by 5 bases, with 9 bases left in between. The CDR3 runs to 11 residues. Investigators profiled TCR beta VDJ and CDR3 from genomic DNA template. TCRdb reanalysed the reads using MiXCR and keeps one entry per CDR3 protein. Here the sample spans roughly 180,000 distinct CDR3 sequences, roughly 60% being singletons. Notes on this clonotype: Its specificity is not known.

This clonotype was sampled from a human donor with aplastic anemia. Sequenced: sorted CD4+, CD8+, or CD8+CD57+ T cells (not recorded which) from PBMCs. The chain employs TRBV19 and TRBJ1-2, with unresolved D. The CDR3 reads CASQGPYGYTF. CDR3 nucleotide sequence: TGTGCCAGTCAAGGTCCTTATGGCTACACCTTC. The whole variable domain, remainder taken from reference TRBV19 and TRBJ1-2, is DGGITQSPKYLFRKEGQNVTLSCEQNLNHDAMYWYRQDPGQGLRLIYYSQIVNDFQKGDIAEGYSVSREKKESFPLTVTSAQKNPTAFYLCASQGPYGYTFGSGTRLTVV.